The rows below give T cell receptor beta chains drawn from one sample of a study of shared clonotypes between healthy human individuals. Sequencing used immunoSEQ multiplex PCR; TCRdb keeps in-frame clones, though not all of them. Here the sample spans some 2.3 million clones, approximately 95% being singletons. Sequencing was carried out using naive CD4+ T cells from PBMCs. These receptors were collected from a young man in good health. Some clones in this sample may be carry-over from other donors' samples. The CDR3 runs from the conserved cysteine through the conserved F or W. Expanded clones get a size class; other rows say once, few or many, or leave the size out.

>-|TRBV6-6|TRBJ2-7
CASSFGQGPYEQYF
>-|TRBV6-6|TRBJ2-7
CASSYMGGQYF
>-|TRBV7-9|TRBJ2-3
CASSPPEDTQYF
>-|TRBV5-1|TRBJ1-5
CASSLGQGSNQPQHF
>once|TRBV5-4|TRBJ1-4
CASSLEQGSGEKLFF
>-|TRBV27|TRBJ1-2
CASGLDRVGYTF
>once|TRBV28|TRBJ2-1
CASSSPSGSGRSYNEQFF
>-|TRBV18|TRBJ1-1
CASVLGSTDTEAFF
>once|TRBV2|TRBJ1-2
CASSQTGTNYGYTF
>-|TRBV4-1|TRBJ1-5
CASSQVKGTPDVYSNQPQHF
>-|TRBV2|TRBJ1-2
CASRTGYNYGYTF
>-|TRBV7-8|TRBJ2-6
CASIKTPTGANVLTF
>-|TRBV15|TRBJ2-5
CATSSDPWEQETQYF
>-|TRBV27|TRBJ2-1
CASSSPSGASKATNEQFF
>-|TRBV14|TRBJ1-2
CASSHYGARDRGNGYTF
>-|TRBV2|TRBJ1-3
CASNQGLGLLGNTIYF
>-|TRBV12-5|TRBJ2-1
CASGLVGSGPHEQFF
>-|TRBV28|TRBJ2-7
CASSPRQTTYEQYF
>-|TRBV9|TRBJ1-3
CASSVDNSGNTIYF
>-|TRBV28|TRBJ1-5
CASSFGRGINQPQHF
>-|TRBV9|TRBJ2-7
CASSVEYGTAYEQYF